The next 23 T cell receptor beta chains were all read from a single sample in a study of shared clonotypes between healthy human individuals. The table came from immunoSEQ multiplex PCR; TCRdb's copy has only in-frame clones and leaves some out. This table holds under 850,000 clones, roughly 72% found once. Sequenced sample: memory CD4+ T cells sorted from blood. As to subset: CD45RA-negative fraction. The receptor source for this set is a woman between 25 and 40 years old in good health.

The chain joins TRBV7-6 to TRBJ2-1; D gene uncertain. Germline CDR1 and CDR2: SGHVS and FNYEAQ. With 5 bases removed from V and 5 bases from J, the gap between germline ends came to 7 bases. The CDR3 loop spans 12 amino acids. The CDR3 loop reads CASSHVNNEQFF. CDR3 nucleotide sequence: TGTGCCAGCAGCCATGTAAACAATGAGCAGTTCTTC.

For this clone: Different DNA sequences within this sample yield the same CDR3. The rearrangement uses TRBV5-1 and TRBJ1-1, with D unclear. The germline V and J ends were trimmed by 4 bases and 1 base, with 8 bases remaining between them. CDR3 length: 13 residues. In germline, CDR1 is SGHRS, CDR2 YFSETQ. CDR3 in amino acids: CASSVDGNTEAFF. The CDR3 coding sequence is TGCGCCAGCAGCGTTGACGGGAACACTGAAGCTTTCTTT.

The chain carries TRBV2 and TRBJ1-4, with unresolved D. Germline V gives CDR1 SNHLY, CDR2 FYNNEI. This CDR3 is built from 13 residues. Trimming shortened V by 7 bases and J by 6 bases, and 12 bases separated the two germline ends. CDR3 sequence (DNA): TGTGCCAGCAACCGGCTACCCCATGAAAAACTGTTTTTT. Translation gives CASNRLPHEKLFF.

This chain joins TRBV5-4 and TRBJ2-5, with a weak D call TRBD1 (5 bases). V lost 3 bases and J lost 1, with 10 bases in between. The germline V gene has CDR1 SGHNT and CDR2 YYREEE (reference sequence). This CDR3 spans 14 amino acids. Written as DNA, the CDR3 is TGTGCCAGCAGCTCGCCGACAGCCCAAGAGACCCAGTACTTC. Translating it yields CASSSPTAQETQYF.

The chain links TRBV2 to TRBJ1-4; TRBD1 aligns across 8 bases. The germline CDR1 and CDR2 sequences are SNHLY and FYNNEI. This CDR3 is 14 amino acids long. The ends lost 5 bases at V and 5 bases at J; junction bases unmatched: 4. In DNA form, the CDR3 reads TGTGCCAGCAGTAGGACAGGGCTAAATGAAAAACTGTTTTTT. Encoded protein: CASSRTGLNEKLFF.

V is TRBV28 and J is TRBJ2-1; 7 positions agree with TRBD2. Trimming took 7 bases from V and 2 from J; bases not matched to a gene: 5. The CDR3 has 14 amino acids. In germline, CDR1 is MDHEN, CDR2 SYDVKM. DNA of the CDR3: TGTGCCAGCAAACTAGCGCTAGCCTACAATGAGCAGTTCTTC. Encoded protein: CASKLALAYNEQFF.

The chain couples TRBV5-1 to TRBJ2-7; 14 positions match TRBD2. The CDR3 covers 17 residues. Germline trimming cut 4 bases from V and 5 bases from J; bases unmatched to any gene: 11. The germline V gene encodes CDR1 SGHRS and CDR2 YFSETQ. DNA of the CDR3: TGCGCCAGCAGCCCACCAGGACTAGCGGGAGGTTCAGACGAGCAGTACTTC. Protein sequence: CASSPPGLAGGSDEQYF.

The chain carries TRBV29-1 and TRBJ1-2, with TRBD1 as a possible D gene (6 bases). Germline V gene lookup returns CDR1 SQVTM and CDR2 ANQGSEA. The V end was cut by 5 bases, the J end by 4 bases, with 17 bases between. The CDR3 length is 14 residues. The CDR3 bases are TGCAGCGTTCAACAGGGCGGGTACAGCTATGGCTACACCTTC. Its protein product is CSVQQGGYSYGYTF.

This clone was counted ten times or more. The genes are TRBV7-2 and TRBJ2-1; 7 bases match TRBD2. CDR1 and CDR2 (germline): SGHTA, FQGNSA. J gave up 2 bases and V 5 bases, and 6 bases lay outside the gene matches. The length of the CDR3 is 15 residues. CDR3 in amino acids: CASSTSGMTYNEQFF. The CDR3 DNA follows: TGTGCCAGCAGCACGAGCGGGATGACCTACAATGAGCAGTTCTTC.

Many counts were recorded for this clone. The V call is TRBV4-2, the J call TRBJ1-2, with 7 bases lining up with TRBD1. Germline CDR1 is LGHNA and CDR2 is YNFKEQ. The junction had 7 bases not matched to a gene; V was cut back by 1 base and J by 5 bases. The CDR3 spans 15 residues. CDR3 coding DNA: TGTGCCAGCAGCCAAGGGGGACAGACCGTTTATGGCTACACCTTC. Translated: CASSQGGQTVYGYTF.

Note on this clone: In the same sample, other DNA sequences code for this CDR3. The rearrangement uses TRBV10-1 and TRBJ2-5, with D uncertain. V dropped 5 bases and J dropped 4 bases, with 11 bases sitting between them. CDR3 length: 13 amino acids. CDR1 WNHNN and CDR2 SYGVQD come from the germline V gene (reference sequence). CDR3 sequence: CASSRNSRETQYF. CDR3 sequence (DNA): TGCGCCAGCAGTCGTAACTCTAGAGAGACCCAGTACTTC.

This clone has more than one count but fewer than ten. The V and J genes are TRBV5-1 and TRBJ2-7; the D is unclear. V lost 4 bases, J lost 0 bases, and 17 bases lay in between. The V gene's germline CDR1 is SGHRS and CDR2 YFSETQ. The CDR3 has 16 amino acids. This CDR3 is CASSPASSSLSYEQYF. In DNA form, the CDR3 reads TGCGCCAGCAGCCCCGCCAGCTCGTCACTCTCCTACGAGCAGTACTTC.

The V and J genes are TRBV7-6 and TRBJ2-7; D is possibly TRBD1 (5 bases). Germline V lookup: CDR1 SGHVS, CDR2 FNYEAQ. Trimming took 2 bases from V and 8 from J, leaving 10 bases between them. The CDR3 has 12 amino acids. The CDR3 protein is CASSLFQGQQYF. CDR3 in DNA: TGTGCCAGCAGCTTATTTCAGGGTCAGCAGTACTTC.

V usage is TRBV6-1 and J usage is TRBJ1-1; perhaps TRBD1 as D (6 bases). CDR3 size: 14 residues. V dropped 2 bases and J dropped 5 bases, with 12 bases sitting between them. CDR1 and CDR2 (germline): MNHNS, SASEGT. CDR3 sequence: CASSESQGYTEAFF. For the CDR3, the DNA is TGTGCCAGCAGTGAATCACAGGGTTATACTGAAGCTTTCTTT.

The chain has TRBV28 and TRBJ1-1; a weak D match, TRBD1 (5 bases). The germline gives CDR1 MDHEN, CDR2 SYDVKM. V was pared by 5 bases and J by 3 bases, with 19 bases between. The CDR3 length is 16 residues. CDR3 sequence reads: CASSKFRGVEDTEAFF. The CDR3 DNA reads as TGTGCCAGCAGTAAGTTCAGAGGGGTGGAGGACACTGAAGCTTTCTTT.

The genes are TRBV29-1 and TRBJ1-1, with D unresolved. The CDR3 is 13 amino acids. Trimming shortened V by 5 bases and J by 1 base, and 11 bases separated the two germline ends. Germline V gives CDR1 SQVTM, CDR2 ANQGSEA. CDR3 loop: CSVSPLGNTEAFF. The CDR3 nucleotides read TGCAGCGTTTCACCCCTTGGGAACACTGAAGCTTTCTTT.

V is TRBV7-9 and J is TRBJ1-3, with TRBD1 matching 7 bases. CDR1 and CDR2 from the germline V gene are SEHNR and FQNEAQ (reference sequence). The CDR3 has 18 residues. The V and J ends lost 5 bases and 0 bases, in that order; junction bases with no gene match: 13. As DNA, the CDR3 is TGTGCCAGCAGCACCATGGGGGCAGGGGGACTCTCTGGAAACACCATATATTTT. Residues: CASSTMGAGGLSGNTIYF.

In this sample, this clone turned up many times. This rearrangement joins TRBV5-1 to TRBJ2-4; D perhaps matches TRBD2 (8 bases). Germline V gene lookup returns CDR1 SGHRS and CDR2 YFSETQ. V was clipped by 4 bases and J by 0 bases, with 23 bases between them. This CDR3 spans 19 amino acids. CDR3 sequence reads: CASSPDGRGRGQAKNIQYF. The CDR3 region has the DNA TGCGCCAGCAGCCCAGACGGGAGGGGGCGAGGTCAAGCCAAAAACATTCAGTACTTC.

The V gene is TRBV6-6, the J gene TRBJ1-6; tentative D call: TRBD1 (6 bases). The CDR3 is made up of 14 amino acids. The V gene lost 2 bases and the J gene lost 5 bases, with 7 bases spanning the gap. Germline V gene data show CDR1 as MNHNY and CDR2 as SVGAGI (reference sequence). CDR3 sequence reads: CASSYRTDNSPLHF. CDR3 nucleotide sequence: TGTGCCAGCAGTTACCGGACAGATAATTCACCCCTCCACTTT.

The chain couples TRBV11-3 to TRBJ2-1, with a possible D match to TRBD1 (6 bases). The CDR3 extends over 12 amino acids. With 5 bases removed from V and 9 bases from J, the gap between germline ends came to 11 bases. Germline V CDR1 and CDR2: SGHNT, YENEEA. This CDR3 is CASSRNRAEQFF. The CDR3 DNA sequence: TGTGCCAGCAGCCGGAACAGGGCTGAGCAGTTCTTC. The full variable domain, in which reference TRBV11-3 and TRBJ2-1 provide the parts outside the CDR3, is EAGVVQSPRYKIIEKKQPVAFWCNPISGHNTLYWYLQNLGQGPELLIRYENEEAVDDSQLPKDRFSAERLKGVDSTLKIQPAELGDSAVYLCASSRNRAEQFFGPGTRLTVL.

The chain combines TRBV7-8 with TRBJ2-1; 7 positions match TRBD2. Trimming removed 7 bases from V and 6 bases from J; junction bases left unmatched: 9. This CDR3 spans 14 amino acids. From germline, CDR1 is SGHVS and CDR2 FQNEAQ. The CDR3 sequence is CASIPPAGFNEQFF. The CDR3 DNA follows: TGTGCCAGCATCCCCCCAGCGGGATTCAATGAGCAGTTCTTC.

The chain has TRBV6-4 and TRBJ2-5; TRBD2 matches 7 bases. Germline V gene lookup returns CDR1 MRHNA and CDR2 SNTAGT. V lost 6 bases and J lost 5; bases outside the gene matches: 12. CDR3 length equals 15 residues. The CDR3 here is CASSPGLVGSETQYF. In DNA, the CDR3 is TGTGCCAGCAGCCCCGGACTAGTGGGGTCGGAGACCCAGTACTTC.

The V gene is TRBV16, the J gene TRBJ2-2; no clear D. The V and J ends lost 3 bases and 3 bases respectively, with 8 bases between them. Germline CDR1 and CDR2: KGHSY and FQNENV. This CDR3 is built from 14 residues. Written as DNA, the CDR3 is TGTGCCAGCAGCCACCTCAGGTACACCGGGGAGCTGTTTTTT. Its translation: CASSHLRYTGELFF. The variable domain in full, completed from reference TRBV16 and TRBJ2-2, reads GEEVAQTPKHLVRGEGQKAKLYCAPIKGHSYVFWYQQVLKNEFKFLISFQNENVFDETGMPKERFSAKCLPNSPCSLEIQATKLEDSAVYFCASSHLRYTGELFFGEGSRLTVL.